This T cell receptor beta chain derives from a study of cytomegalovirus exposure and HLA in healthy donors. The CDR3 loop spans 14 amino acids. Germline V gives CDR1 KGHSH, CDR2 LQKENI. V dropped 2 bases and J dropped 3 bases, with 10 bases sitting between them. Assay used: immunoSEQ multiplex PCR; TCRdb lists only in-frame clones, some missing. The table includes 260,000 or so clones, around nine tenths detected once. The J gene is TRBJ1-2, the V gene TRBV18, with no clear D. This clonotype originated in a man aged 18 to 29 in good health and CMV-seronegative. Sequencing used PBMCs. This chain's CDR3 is CASSPRQAYYGYTF. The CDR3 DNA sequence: TGTGCCAGCTCACCAAGGCAGGCTTACTATGGCTACACCTTC. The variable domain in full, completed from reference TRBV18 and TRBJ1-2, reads NAGVMQNPRHLVRRRGQEARLRCSPMKGHSHVYWYRQLPEEGLKFMVYLQKENIIDESGMPKERFSAEFPKEGPSILRIQQVVRGDSAAYFCASSPRQAYYGYTFGSGTRLTVV.